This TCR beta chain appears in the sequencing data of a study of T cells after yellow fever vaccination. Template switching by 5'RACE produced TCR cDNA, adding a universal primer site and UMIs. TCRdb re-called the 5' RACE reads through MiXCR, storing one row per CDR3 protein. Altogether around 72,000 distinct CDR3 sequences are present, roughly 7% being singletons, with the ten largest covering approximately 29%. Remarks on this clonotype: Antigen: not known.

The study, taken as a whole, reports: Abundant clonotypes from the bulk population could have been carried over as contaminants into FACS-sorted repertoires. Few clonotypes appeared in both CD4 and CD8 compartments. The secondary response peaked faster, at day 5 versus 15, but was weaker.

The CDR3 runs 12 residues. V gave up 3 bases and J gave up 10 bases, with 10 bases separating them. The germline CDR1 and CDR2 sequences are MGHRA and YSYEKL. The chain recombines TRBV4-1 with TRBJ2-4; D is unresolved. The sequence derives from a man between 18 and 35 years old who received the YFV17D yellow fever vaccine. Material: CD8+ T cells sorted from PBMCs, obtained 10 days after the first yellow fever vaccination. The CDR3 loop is CASSQGSGIQYF. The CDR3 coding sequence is TGCGCCAGCAGCCAGGGCAGTGGAATTCAGTACTTC.